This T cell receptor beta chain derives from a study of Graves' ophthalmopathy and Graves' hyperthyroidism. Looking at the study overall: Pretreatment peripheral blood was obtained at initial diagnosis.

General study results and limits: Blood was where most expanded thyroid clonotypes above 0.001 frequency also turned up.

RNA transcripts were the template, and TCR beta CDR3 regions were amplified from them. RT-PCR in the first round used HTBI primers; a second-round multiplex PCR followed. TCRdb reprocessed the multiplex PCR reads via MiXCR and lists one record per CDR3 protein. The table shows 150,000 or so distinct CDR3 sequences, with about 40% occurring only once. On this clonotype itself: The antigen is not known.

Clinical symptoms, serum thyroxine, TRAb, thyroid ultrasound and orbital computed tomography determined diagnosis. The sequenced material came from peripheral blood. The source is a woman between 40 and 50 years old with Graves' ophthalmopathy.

CDR3 residues: CASSATGVEQYF. In DNA, the CDR3 is TGTGCCAGCAGCGCTACAGGGGTCGAGCAGTACTTC. The chain has TRBV12-3 or TRBV12-4 and TRBJ2-7; 7 positions agree with TRBD1. The CDR3 contains 12 residues. The trim removed 6 bases at V and 6 bases at J, leaving 5 bases unmatched.